This T cell receptor beta chain was found in a study of blood T cell repertoires in COVID-19. About the study: COVID-19 samples, acute and convalescent, were from the United States, Italy and Spain.

Generated by immunoSEQ multiplex PCR, the TCRdb table keeps only in-frame clones and is missing some. The profile shows over 250,000 clones, approximately 90% of them singletons. Researchers sorted participants into cohorts using their self-reported clinical history. The CDR3 is 13 residues long. Trimming pared 5 bases from V and 2 bases from J, leaving 9 bases between. Germline V CDR1 and CDR2: MDHEN, SYDVKM. The TCR was taken from a woman between 18 and 30 years old who had recovered from COVID-19. Sequenced input: PBMCs or T cells enriched from blood (not recorded which). The chain is built from TRBV28 and TRBJ1-2, with D perhaps matching TRBD1 (6 bases). CDR3: CASSPDSNYGYTF. CDR3 coding DNA: TGTGCCAGCAGTCCGGACAGCAACTATGGCTACACCTTC.